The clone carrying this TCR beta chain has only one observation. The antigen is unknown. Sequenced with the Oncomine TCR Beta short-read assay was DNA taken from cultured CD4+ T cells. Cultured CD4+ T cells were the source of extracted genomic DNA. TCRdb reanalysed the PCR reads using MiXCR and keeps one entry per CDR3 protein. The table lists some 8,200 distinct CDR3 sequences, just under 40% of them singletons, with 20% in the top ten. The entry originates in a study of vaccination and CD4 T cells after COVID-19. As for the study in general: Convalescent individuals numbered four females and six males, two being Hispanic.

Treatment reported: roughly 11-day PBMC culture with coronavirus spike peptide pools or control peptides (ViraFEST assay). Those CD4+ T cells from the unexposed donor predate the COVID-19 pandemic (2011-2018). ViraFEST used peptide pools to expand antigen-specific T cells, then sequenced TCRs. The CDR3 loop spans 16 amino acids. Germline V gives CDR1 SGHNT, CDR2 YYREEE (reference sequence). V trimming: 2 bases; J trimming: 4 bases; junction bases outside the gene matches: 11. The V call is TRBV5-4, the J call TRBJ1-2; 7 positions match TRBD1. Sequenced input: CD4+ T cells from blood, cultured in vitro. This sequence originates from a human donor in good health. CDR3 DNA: TGTGCCAGCAGCTTCGGGGACAGCGTGATATTCTATGGCTACACCTTC. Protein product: CASSFGDSVIFYGYTF. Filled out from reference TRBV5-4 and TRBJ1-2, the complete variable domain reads ETGVTQSPTHLIKTRGQQVTLRCSSQSGHNTVSWYQQALGQGPQFIFQYYREEENGRGNFPPRFSGLQFPNYSSELNVNALELDDSALYLCASSFGDSVIFYGYTFGSGTRLTVV.